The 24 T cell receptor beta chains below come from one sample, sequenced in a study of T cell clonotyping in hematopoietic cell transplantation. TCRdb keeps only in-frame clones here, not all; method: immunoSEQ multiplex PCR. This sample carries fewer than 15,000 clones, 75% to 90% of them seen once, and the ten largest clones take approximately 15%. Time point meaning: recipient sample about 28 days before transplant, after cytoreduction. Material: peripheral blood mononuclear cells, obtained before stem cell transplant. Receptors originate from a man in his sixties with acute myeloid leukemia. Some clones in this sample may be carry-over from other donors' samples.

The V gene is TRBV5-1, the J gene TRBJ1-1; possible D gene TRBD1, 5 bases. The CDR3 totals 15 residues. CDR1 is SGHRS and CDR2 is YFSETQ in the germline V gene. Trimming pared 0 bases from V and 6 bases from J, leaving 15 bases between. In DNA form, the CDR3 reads TGCGCCAGCAGCTTGGCCGGAGGGGCCGAGGCTGAAGCTTTCTTT. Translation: CASSLAGGAEAEAFF.

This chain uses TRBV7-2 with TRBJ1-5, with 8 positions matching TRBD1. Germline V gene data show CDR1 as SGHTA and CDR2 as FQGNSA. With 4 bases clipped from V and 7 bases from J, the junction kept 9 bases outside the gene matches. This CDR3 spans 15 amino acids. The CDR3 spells CASSWTGIGSQPQHF. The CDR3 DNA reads TGTGCCAGCAGCTGGACAGGGATCGGGAGCCAGCCCCAGCATTTT.

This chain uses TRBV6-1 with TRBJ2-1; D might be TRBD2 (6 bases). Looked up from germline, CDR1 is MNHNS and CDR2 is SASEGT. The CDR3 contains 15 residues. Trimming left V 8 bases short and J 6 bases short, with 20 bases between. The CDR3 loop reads CASEKEGGVSNEQFF. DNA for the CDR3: TGTGCCAGCGAGAAGGAGGGCGGGGTCTCCAATGAGCAGTTCTTC.

Here the CDR3 reads CASSAFQPFF. In nucleotides, the CDR3 is TGTGCCAGCAGTGCTTTCCAGCCTTTCTTT. The chain has TRBV6-1 and TRBJ1-1; D is unresolved. The germline V and J ends were trimmed by 4 bases and 12 bases, with 9 bases remaining between them. Per germline, CDR1 MNHNS and CDR2 SASEGT. The CDR3 is made up of 10 amino acids.

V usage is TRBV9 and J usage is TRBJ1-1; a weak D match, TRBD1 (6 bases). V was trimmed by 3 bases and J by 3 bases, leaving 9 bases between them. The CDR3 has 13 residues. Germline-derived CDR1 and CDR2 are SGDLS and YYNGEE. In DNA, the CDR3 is TGTGCCAGCAGCGCAGGGGAGTACACTGAAGCTTTCTTT. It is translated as CASSAGEYTEAFF.

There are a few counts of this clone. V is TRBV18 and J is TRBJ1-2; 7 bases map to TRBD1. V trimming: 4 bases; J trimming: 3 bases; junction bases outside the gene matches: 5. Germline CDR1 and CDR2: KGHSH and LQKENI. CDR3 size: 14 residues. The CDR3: CASSQQGRDYGYTF. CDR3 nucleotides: TGTGCCAGCTCACAACAGGGGAGGGACTATGGCTACACCTTC.

CDR3 sequence reads: CASSVEQGALISPLHF. In DNA, the CDR3 is TGCGCCAGCAGCGTCGAACAGGGGGCATTAATTTCACCCCTCCACTTT. This rearrangement joins TRBV4-3 to TRBJ1-6; 9 positions agree with TRBD1. The CDR3 is made up of 16 amino acids. The junction had 11 bases not matched to a gene; V was cut back by 5 bases and J by 9 bases. The germline V gene has CDR1 LGHNA and CDR2 YSLEER.

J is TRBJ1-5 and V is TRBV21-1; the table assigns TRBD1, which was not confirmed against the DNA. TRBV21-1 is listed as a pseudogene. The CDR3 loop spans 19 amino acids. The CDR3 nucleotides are TGTGCCAGCAGCAACTTAGGGTTGACAGGACCTTATAGCAATCAGCCCCAGCATTTT. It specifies CASSNLGLTGPYSNQPQHF.

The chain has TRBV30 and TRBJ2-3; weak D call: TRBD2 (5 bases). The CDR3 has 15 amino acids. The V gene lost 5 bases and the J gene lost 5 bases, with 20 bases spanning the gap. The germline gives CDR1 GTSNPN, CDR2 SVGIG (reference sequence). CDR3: CAWGFGPGELDTQYF. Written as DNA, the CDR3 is TGTGCCTGGGGATTTGGACCCGGGGAGCTAGATACGCAGTATTTT.

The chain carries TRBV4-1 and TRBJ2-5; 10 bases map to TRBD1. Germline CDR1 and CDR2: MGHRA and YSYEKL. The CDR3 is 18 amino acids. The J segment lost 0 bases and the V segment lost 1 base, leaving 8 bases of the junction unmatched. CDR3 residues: CASSQVTSGTGDQETQYF. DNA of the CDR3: TGCGCCAGCAGCCAAGTTACATCCGGGACAGGGGACCAAGAGACCCAGTACTTC.

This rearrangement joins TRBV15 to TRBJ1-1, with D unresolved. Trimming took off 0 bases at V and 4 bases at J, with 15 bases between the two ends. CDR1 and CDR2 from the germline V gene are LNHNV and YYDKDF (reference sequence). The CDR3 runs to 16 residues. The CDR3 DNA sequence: TGTGCCACCAGCAGAGATGGATCCCTGGCGAGCACTGAAGCTTTCTTT. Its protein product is CATSRDGSLASTEAFF.

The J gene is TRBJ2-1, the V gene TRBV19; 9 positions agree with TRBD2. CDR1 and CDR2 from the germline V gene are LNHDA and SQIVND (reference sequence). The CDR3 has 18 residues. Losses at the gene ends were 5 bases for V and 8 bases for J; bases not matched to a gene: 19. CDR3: CASSVSGASGAKRDEQFF. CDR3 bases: TGTGCCAGTAGTGTGAGCGGGGCTAGCGGGGCCAAGAGGGATGAGCAGTTCTTC.

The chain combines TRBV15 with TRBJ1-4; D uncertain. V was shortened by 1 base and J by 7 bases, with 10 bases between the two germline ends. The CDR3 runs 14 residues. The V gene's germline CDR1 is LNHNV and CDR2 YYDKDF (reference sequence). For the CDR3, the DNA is TGTGCCACCAGCAGAGCAGTACTTGGTGAAAAACTGTTTTTT. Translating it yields CATSRAVLGEKLFF.

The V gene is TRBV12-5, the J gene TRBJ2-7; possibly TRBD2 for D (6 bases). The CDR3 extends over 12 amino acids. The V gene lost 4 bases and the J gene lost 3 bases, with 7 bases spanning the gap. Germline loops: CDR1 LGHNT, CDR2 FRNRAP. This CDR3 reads CASGWGDYEQYF. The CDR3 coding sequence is TGTGCTAGTGGTTGGGGGGACTACGAGCAGTACTTC.

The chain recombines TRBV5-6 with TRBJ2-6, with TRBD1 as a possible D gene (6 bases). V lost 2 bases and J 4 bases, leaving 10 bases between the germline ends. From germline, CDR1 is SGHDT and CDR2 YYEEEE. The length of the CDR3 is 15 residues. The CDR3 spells CASSFTGTGANVLTF. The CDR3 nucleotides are TGTGCCAGCAGCTTTACCGGGACAGGGGCCAACGTCCTGACTTTC.

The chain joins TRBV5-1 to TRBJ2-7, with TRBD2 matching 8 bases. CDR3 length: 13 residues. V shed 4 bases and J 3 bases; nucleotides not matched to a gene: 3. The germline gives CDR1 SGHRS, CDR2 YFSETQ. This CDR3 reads CASSPRGGYEQYF. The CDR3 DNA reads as TGCGCCAGCAGCCCTCGGGGGGGCTACGAGCAGTACTTC.

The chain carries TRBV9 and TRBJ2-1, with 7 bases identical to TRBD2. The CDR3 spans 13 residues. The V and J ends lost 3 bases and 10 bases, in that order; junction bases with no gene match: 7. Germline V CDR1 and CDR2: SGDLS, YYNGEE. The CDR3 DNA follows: TGTGCCAGCAGCGGAATCTCGGGACTAGAGCAGTTCTTC. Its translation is CASSGISGLEQFF. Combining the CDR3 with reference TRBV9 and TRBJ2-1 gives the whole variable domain DSGVTQTPKHLITATGQRVTLRCSPRSGDLSVYWYQQSLDQGLQFLIQYYNGEERAKGNILERFSAQQFPDLHSELNLSSLELGDSALYFCASSGISGLEQFFGPGTRLTVL.

CDR3 amino acids: CASSPWDRAPDGYTF. Here the CDR3 DNA reads TGTGCCAGCAGTCCATGGGACAGGGCACCTGATGGCTACACCTTC. V gene TRBV2 combines with J gene TRBJ1-2, with TRBD1 identical over 9 bases. The CDR3 runs to 15 residues. Trimming took 5 bases from V and 6 from J; bases not matched to a gene: 10. Germline CDR1 SNHLY, CDR2 FYNNEI.

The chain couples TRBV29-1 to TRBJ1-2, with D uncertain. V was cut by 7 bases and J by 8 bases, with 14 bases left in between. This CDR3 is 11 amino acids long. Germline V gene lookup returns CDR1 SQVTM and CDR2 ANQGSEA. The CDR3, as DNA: TGCAGCGCCCACCAGTCGTCGGGCTACACCTTC. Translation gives CSAHQSSGYTF.

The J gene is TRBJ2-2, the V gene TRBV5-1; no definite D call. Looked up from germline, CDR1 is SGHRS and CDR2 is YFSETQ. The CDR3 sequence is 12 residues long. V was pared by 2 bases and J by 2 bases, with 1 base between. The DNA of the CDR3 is TGCGCCAGCAGCTTCAACACCGGGGAGCTGTTTTTT. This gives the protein CASSFNTGELFF.

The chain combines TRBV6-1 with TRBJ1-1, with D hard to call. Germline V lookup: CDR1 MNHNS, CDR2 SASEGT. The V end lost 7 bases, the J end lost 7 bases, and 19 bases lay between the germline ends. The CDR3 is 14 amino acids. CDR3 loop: CASNPGRRTNEAFF. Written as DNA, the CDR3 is TGTGCCAGCAATCCAGGACGGAGAACAAATGAAGCTTTCTTT.

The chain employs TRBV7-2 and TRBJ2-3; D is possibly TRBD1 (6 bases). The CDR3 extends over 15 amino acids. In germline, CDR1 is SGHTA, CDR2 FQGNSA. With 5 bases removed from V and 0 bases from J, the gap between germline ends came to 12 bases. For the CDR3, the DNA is TGTGCCAGCAGCCCCAGACAGGTTAGCACAGATACGCAGTATTTT. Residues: CASSPRQVSTDTQYF.

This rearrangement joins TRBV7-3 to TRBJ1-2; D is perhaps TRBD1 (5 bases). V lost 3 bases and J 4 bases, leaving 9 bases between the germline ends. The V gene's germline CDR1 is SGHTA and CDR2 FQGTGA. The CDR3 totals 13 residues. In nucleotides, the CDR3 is TGTGCCAGCAGCTTCGGGGGGATCTATGGCTACACCTTC. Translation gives CASSFGGIYGYTF.

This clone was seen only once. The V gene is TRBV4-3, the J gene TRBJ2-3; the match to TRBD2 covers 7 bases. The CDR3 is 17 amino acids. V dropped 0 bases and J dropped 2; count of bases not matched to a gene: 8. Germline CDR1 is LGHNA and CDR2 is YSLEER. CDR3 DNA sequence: TGCGCCAGCAGCCAAGAAGGGCGGGGGAGCTCCACAGATACGCAGTATTTT. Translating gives CASSQEGRGSSTDTQYF.